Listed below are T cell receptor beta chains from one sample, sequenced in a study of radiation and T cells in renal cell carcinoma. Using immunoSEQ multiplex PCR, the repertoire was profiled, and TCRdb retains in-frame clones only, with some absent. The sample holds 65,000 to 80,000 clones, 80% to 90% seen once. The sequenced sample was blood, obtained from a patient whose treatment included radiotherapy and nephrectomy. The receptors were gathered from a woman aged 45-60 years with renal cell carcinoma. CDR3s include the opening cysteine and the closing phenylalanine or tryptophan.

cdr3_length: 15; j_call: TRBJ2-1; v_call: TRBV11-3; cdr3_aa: CASSLSTGTYNEQFF
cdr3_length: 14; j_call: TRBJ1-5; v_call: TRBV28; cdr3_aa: CASSLSGGHQPQHF
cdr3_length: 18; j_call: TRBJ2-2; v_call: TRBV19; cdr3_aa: CASSIVKAGLRNTGELFF
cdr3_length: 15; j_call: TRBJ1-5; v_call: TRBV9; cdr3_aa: CASSATGTSNQPQHF
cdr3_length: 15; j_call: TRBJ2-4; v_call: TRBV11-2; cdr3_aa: CASSSRELDKNIQYF
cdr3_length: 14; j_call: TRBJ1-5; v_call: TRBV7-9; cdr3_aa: CASSSGTGPQPQHF
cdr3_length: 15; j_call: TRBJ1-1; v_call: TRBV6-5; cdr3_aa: CASYRPGRGSPEAFF
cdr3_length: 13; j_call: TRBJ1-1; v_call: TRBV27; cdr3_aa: CASGTGSNTEAFF
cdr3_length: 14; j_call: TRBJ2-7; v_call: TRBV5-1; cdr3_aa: CASSLTSSSYEQYF
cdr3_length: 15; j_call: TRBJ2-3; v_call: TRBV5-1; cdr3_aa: CASSLSSGPQNTQYF
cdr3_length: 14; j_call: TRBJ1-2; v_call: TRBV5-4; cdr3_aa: CASSTGQGADGYTF
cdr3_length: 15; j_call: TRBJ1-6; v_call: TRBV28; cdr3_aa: CASRRQGAPISPLHF
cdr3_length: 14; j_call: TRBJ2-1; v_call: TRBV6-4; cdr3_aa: CASSDSGRVNEQFF
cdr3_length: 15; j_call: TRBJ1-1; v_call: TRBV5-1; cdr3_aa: CASRRGQGMETEAFF
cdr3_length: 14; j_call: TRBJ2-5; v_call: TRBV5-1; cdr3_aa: CASSLADSQETQYF
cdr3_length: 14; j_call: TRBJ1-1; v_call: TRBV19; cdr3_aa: CASSMMGDDTEAFF
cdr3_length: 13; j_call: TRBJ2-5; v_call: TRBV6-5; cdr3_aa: CASSYSKYETQYF
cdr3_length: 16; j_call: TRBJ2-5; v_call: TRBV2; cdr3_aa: CASSVWWLAGQETQYF
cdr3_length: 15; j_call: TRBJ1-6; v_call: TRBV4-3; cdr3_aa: CASSQDRASGSPLHF
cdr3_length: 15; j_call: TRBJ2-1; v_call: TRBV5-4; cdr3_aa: CASSLSGGRYNEQFF
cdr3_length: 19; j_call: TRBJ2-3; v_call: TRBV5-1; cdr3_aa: CASSLAARSWDSSTDTQYF
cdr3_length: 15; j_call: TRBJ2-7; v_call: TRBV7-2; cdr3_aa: CASSSTGGSSYEQYF
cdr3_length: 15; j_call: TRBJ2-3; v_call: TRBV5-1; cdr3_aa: CASSLGASGTDTQYF
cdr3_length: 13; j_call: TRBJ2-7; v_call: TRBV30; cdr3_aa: CAWSIQTVYEQYF
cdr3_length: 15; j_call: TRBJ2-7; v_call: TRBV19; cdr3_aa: CASSLAGTGGSLPYF
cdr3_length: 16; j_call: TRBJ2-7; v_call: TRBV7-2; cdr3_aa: CASSLYGGENSYEQYF
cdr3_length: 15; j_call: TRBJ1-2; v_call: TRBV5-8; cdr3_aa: CASSRRGLANYGYTF
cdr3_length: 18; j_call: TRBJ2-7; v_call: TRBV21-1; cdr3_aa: CASTLLCHGQGSSYEQYF
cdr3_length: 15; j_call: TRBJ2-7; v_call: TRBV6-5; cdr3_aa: CASSYYDRGSYEQYF
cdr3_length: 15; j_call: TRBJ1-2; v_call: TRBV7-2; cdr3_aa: CASSLGRGALEGYTF
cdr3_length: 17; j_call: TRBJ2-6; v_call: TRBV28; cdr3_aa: CASTLGQGRPGANVLTF
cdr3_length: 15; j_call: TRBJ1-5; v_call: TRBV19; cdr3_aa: CASIDRPYSNQPQHF
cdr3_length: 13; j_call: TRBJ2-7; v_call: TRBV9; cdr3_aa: CASSPGGFYEQYF
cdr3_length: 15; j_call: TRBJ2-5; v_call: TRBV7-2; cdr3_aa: CASSLNPSSSETQYF
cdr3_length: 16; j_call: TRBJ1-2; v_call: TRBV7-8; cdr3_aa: CASGITGVAGLGGYTF
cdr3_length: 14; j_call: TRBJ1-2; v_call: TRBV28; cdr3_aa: CASSSGQGGYGYTF
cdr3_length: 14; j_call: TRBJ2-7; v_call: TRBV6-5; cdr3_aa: CASSYLREGLEQYF